This entry concerns a single T cell receptor (beta chain). Germline-derived CDR1 and CDR2 are SNHLY and FYNNEI. Trimming took off 2 bases at V and 5 bases at J, with 15 bases between the two ends. This CDR3 region has 15 residues. These data originate in a study of cytomegalovirus exposure and HLA in healthy donors. PCR involved 60 Vbeta and 13 Jbeta primers. Assay: immunoSEQ multiplex PCR; the TCRdb copy retains only in-frame clones and omits some. The data contain approximately 130,000 clones, approximately 85% of them singletons. The clonotype originates from a woman under 40 in good health and CMV-seropositive. What was sequenced was PBMCs. The genes are TRBV2 and TRBJ1-1; the D gene is possibly TRBD1 (5 bases). As DNA, the CDR3 is TGTGCCAGCAGTGAAAGGGCGGGGGTTCGGACTGAAGCTTTCTTT. It is translated as CASSERAGVRTEAFF.